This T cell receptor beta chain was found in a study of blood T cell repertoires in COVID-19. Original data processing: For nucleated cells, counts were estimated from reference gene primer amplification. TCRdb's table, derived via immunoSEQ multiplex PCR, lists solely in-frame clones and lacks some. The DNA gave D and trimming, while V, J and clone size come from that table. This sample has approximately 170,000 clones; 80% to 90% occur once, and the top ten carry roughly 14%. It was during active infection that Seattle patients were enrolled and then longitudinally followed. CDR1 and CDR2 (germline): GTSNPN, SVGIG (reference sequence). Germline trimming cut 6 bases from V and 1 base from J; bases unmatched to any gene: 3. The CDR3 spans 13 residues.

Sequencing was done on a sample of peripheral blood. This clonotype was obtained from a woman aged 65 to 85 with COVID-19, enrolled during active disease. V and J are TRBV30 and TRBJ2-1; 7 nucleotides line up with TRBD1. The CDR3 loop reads CACPGQSYNEQFF. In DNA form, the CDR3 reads TGTGCCTGCCCGGGACAGTCCTACAATGAGCAGTTCTTC.